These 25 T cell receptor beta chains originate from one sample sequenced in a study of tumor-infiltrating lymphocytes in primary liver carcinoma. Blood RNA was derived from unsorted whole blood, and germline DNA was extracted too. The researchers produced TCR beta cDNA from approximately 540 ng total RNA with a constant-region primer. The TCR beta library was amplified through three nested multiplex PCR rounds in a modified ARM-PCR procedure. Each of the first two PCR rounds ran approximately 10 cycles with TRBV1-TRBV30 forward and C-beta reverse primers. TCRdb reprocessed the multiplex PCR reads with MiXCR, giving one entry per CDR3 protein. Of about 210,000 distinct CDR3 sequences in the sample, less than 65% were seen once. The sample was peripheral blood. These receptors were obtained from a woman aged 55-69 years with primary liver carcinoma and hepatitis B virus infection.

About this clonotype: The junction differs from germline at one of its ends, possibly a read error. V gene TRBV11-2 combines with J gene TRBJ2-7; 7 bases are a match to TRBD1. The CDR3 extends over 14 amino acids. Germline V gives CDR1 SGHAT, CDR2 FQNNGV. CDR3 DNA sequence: TGTGCCAGCAGCAGGGGACAGCTCTCCTACGAGCAGCACTTC. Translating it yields CASSRGQLSYEQHF.

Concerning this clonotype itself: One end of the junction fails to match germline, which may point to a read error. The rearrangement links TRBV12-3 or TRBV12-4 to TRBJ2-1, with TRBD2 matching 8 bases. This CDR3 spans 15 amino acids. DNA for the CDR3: TGTGCCAGCAGTGGTAGACGGGGGGGATTCAATGAGCAGTTATTC. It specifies CASSGRRGGFNEQLF.

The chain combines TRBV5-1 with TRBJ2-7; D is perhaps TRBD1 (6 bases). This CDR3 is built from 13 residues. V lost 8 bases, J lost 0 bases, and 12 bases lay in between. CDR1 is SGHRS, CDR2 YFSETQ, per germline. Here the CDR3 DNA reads TGCGCCAGATCCCGGGACACCTCCTACGAGCAGTACTTC. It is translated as CARSRDTSYEQYF.

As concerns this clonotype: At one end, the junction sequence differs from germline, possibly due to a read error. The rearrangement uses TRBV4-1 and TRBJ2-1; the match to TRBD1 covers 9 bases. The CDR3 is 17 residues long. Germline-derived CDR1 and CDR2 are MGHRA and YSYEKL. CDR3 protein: CTSSITQGAGVYNEQFF. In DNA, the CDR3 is TGCACCAGCAGCATCACACAGGGGGCTGGCGTATACAATGAGCAGTTCTTT.

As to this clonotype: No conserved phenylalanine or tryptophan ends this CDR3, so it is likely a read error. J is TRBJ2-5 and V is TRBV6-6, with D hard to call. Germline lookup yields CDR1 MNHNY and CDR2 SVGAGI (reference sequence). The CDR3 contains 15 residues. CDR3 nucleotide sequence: TGTGCCAGCAGCCCCCCTGGATCGAACCAAGAGATCCAGTACTCC. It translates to CASSPPGSNQEIQYS.

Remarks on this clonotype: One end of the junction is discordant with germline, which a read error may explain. The CDR3 region is CASSSGDHSTNTQYF. CDR3 DNA sequence: TGTGCCAGCAGCTCGGGGGACCATAGCACAAATACGCAGTATTTT. This chain connects TRBV11-2 to TRBJ2-3, with D perhaps TRBD2 (6 bases). Looked up from germline, CDR1 is SGHAT and CDR2 is FQNNGV. The CDR3 sequence is 15 residues long.

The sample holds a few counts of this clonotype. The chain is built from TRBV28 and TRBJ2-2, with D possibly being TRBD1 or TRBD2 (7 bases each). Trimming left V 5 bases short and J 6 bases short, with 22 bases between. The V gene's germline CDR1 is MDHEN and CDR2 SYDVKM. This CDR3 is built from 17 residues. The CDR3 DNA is TGTGCCAGCAGTACTCCGCAGACAGGGAGGGAACCCGGGGAGCTGTTTTTT. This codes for CASSTPQTGREPGELFF. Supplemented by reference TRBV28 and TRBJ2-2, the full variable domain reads DVKVTQSSRYLVKRTGEKVFLECVQDMDHENMFWYRQDPGLGLRLIYFSYDVKMKEKGDIPEGYSVSREKKERFSLILESASTNQTSMYLCASSTPQTGREPGELFFGEGSRLTVL.

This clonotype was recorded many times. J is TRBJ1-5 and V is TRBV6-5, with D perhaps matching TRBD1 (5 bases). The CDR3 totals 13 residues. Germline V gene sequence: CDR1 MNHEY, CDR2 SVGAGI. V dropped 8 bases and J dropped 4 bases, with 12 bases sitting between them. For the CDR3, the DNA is TGTGCCAGCGGCCCCCGGACAAATCAGCCCCAGCATTTT. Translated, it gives CASGPRTNQPQHF.

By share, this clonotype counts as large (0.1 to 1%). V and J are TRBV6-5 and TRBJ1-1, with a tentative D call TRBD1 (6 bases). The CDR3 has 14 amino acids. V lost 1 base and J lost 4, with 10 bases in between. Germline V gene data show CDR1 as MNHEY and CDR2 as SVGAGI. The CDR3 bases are TGTGCCAGCAGTTACTTCGGAGGGGGCACTGAAGCTTTCTTT. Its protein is CASSYFGGGTEAFF.

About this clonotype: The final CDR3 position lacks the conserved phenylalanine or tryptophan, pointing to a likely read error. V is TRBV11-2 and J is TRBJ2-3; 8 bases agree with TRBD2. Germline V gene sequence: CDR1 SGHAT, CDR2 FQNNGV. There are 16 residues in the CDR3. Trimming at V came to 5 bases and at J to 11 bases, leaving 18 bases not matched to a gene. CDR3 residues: CASSPTGLVERRWQYV. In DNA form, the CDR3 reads TGTGCCAGCAGCCCGACGGGACTAGTGGAGAGGCGATGGCAGTATGTT.

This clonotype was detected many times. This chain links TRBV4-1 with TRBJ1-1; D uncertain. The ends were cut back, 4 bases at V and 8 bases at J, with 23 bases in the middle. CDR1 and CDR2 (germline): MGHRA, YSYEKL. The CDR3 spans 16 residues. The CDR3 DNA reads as TGCGCCAGCAGCCGAAGTGATGGGCCGGAGGGCCGGGAAGCTTTCTTT. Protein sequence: CASSRSDGPEGREAFF.

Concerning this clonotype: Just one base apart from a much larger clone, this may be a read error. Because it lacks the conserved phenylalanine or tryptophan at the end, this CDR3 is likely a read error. CDR3 loop: CAWSRLAGGIEQFL. CDR3 nucleotides: TGTGCCTGGAGCAGACTAGCGGGGGGAATTGAGCAGTTCTTG. The chain has TRBV30 and TRBJ2-1; 13 bases are a match to TRBD2. The germline gives CDR1 GTSNPN, CDR2 SVGIG (reference sequence). The CDR3 loop spans 14 amino acids. With 3 bases clipped from V and 9 bases from J, the junction kept 5 bases outside the gene matches.

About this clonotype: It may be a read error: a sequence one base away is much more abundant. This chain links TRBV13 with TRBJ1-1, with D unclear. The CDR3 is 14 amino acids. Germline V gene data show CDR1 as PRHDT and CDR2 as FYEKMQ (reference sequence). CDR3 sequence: CDSIPTGRNTEAFF. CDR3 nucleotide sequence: TGTGACAGCATCCCAACTGGACGGAACACTGAAGCTTTCTTT.

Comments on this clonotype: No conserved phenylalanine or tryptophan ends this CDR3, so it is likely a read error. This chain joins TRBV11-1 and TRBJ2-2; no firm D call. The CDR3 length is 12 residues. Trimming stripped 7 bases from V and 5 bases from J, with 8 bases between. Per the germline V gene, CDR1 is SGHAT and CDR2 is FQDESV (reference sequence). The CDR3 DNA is TGTGCCAGCATCTCGGTAACCGGGGAGCTGTTTCTT. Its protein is CASISVTGELFL.

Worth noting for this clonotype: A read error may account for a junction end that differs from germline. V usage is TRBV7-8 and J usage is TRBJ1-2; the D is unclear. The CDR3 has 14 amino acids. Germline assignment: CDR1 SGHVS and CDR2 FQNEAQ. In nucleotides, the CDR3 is TGTGCCGGCAGCTTAGAGTTATGGGGAGGCGGCTACACCTTC. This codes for CAGSLELWGGGYTF.

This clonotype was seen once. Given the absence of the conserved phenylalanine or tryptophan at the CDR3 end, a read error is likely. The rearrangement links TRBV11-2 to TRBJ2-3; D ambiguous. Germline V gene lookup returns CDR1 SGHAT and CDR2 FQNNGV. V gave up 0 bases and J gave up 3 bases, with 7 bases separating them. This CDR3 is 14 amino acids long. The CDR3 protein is CASSLELGTDTQYL. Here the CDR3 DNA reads TGTGCCAGCAGCTTAGAGCTAGGGACAGATACGCAGTATCTT.

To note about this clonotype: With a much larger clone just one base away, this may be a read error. This CDR3 reads CSVRNPGANYSYTF. The CDR3, as DNA: TGCAGCGTTCGAAATCCGGGAGCTAACTATAGCTACACCTTC. The chain links TRBV29-1 to TRBJ1-2; D gene unclear. The CDR3 spans 14 residues. Germline values: CDR1 SQVTM, CDR2 ANQGSEA.

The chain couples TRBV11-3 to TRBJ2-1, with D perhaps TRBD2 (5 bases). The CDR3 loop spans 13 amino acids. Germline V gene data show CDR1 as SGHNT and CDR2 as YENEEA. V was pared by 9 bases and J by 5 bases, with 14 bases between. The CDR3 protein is CASSVLRDNEQFF. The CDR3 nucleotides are TGTGCCAGTAGCGTTCTTCGCGACAATGAGCAGTTCTTC.

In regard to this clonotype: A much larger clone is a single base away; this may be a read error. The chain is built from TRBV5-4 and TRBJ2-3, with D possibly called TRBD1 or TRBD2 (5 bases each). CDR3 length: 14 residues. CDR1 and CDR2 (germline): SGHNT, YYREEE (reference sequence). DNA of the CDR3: TGTGTCAGCAGCCGTCGGGACAGCACAGATACGCAGTATTTT. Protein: CVSSRRDSTDTQYF.

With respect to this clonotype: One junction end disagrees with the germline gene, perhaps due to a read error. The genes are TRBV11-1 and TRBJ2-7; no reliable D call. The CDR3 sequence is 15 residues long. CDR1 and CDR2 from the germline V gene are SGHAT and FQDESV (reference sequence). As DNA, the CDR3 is TGTGCCAGCGGCTTAGGATCGCGCGTGTCCTACGAGCAATACTTC. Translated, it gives CASGLGSRVSYEQYF.

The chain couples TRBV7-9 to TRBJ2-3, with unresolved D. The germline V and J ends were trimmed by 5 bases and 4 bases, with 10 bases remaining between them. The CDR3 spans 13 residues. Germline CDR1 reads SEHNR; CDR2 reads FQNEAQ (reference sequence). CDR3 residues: CASSHRDADTQYF. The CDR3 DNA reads TGTGCCAGCAGCCATAGAGACGCAGATACGCAGTATTTT.

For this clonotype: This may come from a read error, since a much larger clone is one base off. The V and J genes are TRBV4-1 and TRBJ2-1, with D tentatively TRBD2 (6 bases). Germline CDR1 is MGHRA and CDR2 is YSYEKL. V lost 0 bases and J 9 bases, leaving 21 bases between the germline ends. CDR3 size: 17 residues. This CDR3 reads CASSQDGIDGSSVEQFF. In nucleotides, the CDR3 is TGCGCCAGCAGCCAAGACGGAATAGACGGGAGTAGTGTTGAGCAGTTCTTC.

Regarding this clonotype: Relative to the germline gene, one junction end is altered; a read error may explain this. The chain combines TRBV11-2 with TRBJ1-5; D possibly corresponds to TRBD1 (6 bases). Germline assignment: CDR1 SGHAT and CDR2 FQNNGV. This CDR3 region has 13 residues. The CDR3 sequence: CASSATGNQSQHF. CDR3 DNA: TGTGCCAGCAGCGCGACAGGCAATCAGTCCCAACATTTT.

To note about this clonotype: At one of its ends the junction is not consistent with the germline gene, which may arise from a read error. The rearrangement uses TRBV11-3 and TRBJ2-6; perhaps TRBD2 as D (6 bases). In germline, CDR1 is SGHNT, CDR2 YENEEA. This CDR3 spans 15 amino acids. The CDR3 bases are TGTGCCAACAGCCCGGAGTCGGGCGGGGCCAACGTCCTAACTTTC. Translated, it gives CANSPESGGANVLTF.

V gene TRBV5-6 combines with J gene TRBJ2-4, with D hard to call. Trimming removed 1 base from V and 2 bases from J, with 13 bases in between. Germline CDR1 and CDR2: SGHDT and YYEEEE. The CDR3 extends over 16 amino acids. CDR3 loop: CASSLYSALPKNIQYF. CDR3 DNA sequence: TGTGCCAGCAGCTTGTATTCGGCACTTCCCAAAAACATTCAGTACTTC.